What follows are 5 T cell receptor beta chains derived from one specimen sequenced in a study of cytomegalovirus exposure and HLA in healthy donors. With 60 Vbeta and 13 Jbeta primers, the PCR was carried out. Method: immunoSEQ multiplex PCR; TCRdb's copy keeps in-frame clones and lacks some. The table records approximately 150,000 clones, 70% to 85% of them present only once. Specimen: PBMCs. These receptors all come from a woman in her 30s in good health and CMV-seropositive.

The rearrangement links TRBV30 to TRBJ2-1; D possibly corresponds to TRBD1 (5 bases). The CDR3 length is 11 residues. With 8 bases removed from V and 4 bases from J, the gap between germline ends came to 9 bases. The V gene's germline CDR1 is GTSNPN and CDR2 SVGIG (reference sequence). The CDR3 protein is CAARQYNEQFF. CDR3 DNA sequence: TGTGCCGCCCGACAGTACAATGAGCAGTTCTTC. The full variable domain, in which reference TRBV30 and TRBJ2-1 provide the parts outside the CDR3, is SQTIHQWPATLVQPVGSPLSLECTVEGTSNPNLYWYRQAAGRGLQLLFYSVGIGQISSEVPQNLSASRPQDRQFILSSKKLLLSDSGFYLCAARQYNEQFFGPGTRLTVL.

The chain employs TRBV10-3 and TRBJ2-5; tentatively, D is TRBD2 (6 bases). From germline, CDR1 is ENHRY and CDR2 SYGVKD. Between the trimmed V and J ends, which lost 6 bases and 0 bases, there was a span of 14 bases. This CDR3 region has 15 residues. The CDR3 DNA follows: TGTGCCATCAGCCCCGATCGGGGGTACCAAGAGACCCAGTACTTC. This sequence encodes CAISPDRGYQETQYF.

V and J are TRBV29-1 and TRBJ2-7; 8 bases are shared with TRBD1. V lost 5 bases, J lost 2 bases, and 8 bases stayed unmatched. The CDR3 contains 14 residues. Germline CDR1 is SQVTM and CDR2 is ANQGSEA. The CDR3 spells CSVPGQGGTYEQYF. The CDR3 region has the DNA TGCAGCGTTCCCGGACAGGGAGGAACCTACGAGCAGTACTTC.

This sequence joins TRBV19 and TRBJ2-4; maybe TRBD2 (5 bases). Per germline, CDR1 LNHDA and CDR2 SQIVND (reference sequence). The CDR3 consists of 14 residues. V was shortened by 6 bases and J by 5 bases, with 14 bases between the two germline ends. The CDR3 spells CASRDKMGENIQYF. CDR3 DNA: TGTGCCAGTAGGGATAAGATGGGAGAAAACATTCAGTACTTC.

This clone showed up just a few times. This chain links TRBV5-1 with TRBJ2-1, with TRBD2 matching over 9 bases. The V gene's germline CDR1 is SGHRS and CDR2 YFSETQ. The CDR3 has 15 amino acids. Losses at the gene ends were 4 bases for V and 0 bases for J; bases not matched to a gene: 2. DNA of the CDR3: TGCGCCAGCAGCCGAGCGGGAGGCTCCTACAATGAGCAGTTCTTC. This encodes CASSRAGGSYNEQFF.